Sequencing of this T cell receptor beta chain was carried out in a study of blood T cell repertoires in COVID-19. Study-level information: COVID-19 samples, acute and convalescent, were from the United States, Italy and Spain. Sources were T cells, B-cell-depleted T cells, or PBMCs; the material itself was cDNA or gDNA.

Original handling: Reference gene primers were amplified, and this amplification served to estimate nucleated cell counts. Measured with immunoSEQ multiplex PCR; TCRdb has only the in-frame clones, and not every one. The D gene and trimming were derived from the DNA, and the V and J assignments and clone size from that table. The sample consists of over 200,000 clones, around 85% of them appearing once. The sequencing input was peripheral blood. This receptor was obtained from a man aged 35 to 55 with acute or convalescent COVID-19.

CDR3 coding DNA: TGTGCCAGCCAAAGTCTACTTAAGACATATGAAAAACTGTTTTTT. Its protein is CASQSLLKTYEKLFF. V usage is TRBV19 and J usage is TRBJ1-4; D not certain. This CDR3 is built from 15 residues. Trimming removed 9 bases at V and 6 bases at J, with 20 bases between. CDR1 and CDR2 from the germline V gene are LNHDA and SQIVND (reference sequence).